This T cell receptor beta chain was identified during a study of cytomegalovirus exposure and HLA in healthy donors. The CDR3 has 19 amino acids. CDR1 and CDR2 (germline): MDHEN, SYDVKM. V lost 6 bases, J lost 0 bases, and 24 bases lay in between. PCR primers comprised 60 Vbeta and 13 Jbeta primers. Data came from immunoSEQ multiplex PCR; TCRdb stores just in-frame clones and leaves some out. There are 140,000 or so clones in the sample; about three quarters occur only once, and 1.6% lies in the top ten. This clone came up a few times. The genes are TRBV28 and TRBJ1-5, with D maybe TRBD1 (5 bases). The TCR was taken from a young woman in good health and CMV-seronegative. What was sequenced was PBMCs. The chain's CDR3 is CASRPSGGARRYSNQPQHF. The CDR3, as DNA: TGTGCCAGCAGGCCCAGCGGCGGGGCTAGGCGTTATAGCAATCAGCCCCAGCATTTT. The full variable domain, in which reference TRBV28 and TRBJ1-5 provide the parts outside the CDR3, is DVKVTQSSRYLVKRTGEKVFLECVQDMDHENMFWYRQDPGLGLRLIYFSYDVKMKEKGDIPEGYSVSREKKERFSLILESASTNQTSMYLCASRPSGGARRYSNQPQHFGDGTRLSIL.